These T cell receptor beta chains were read from a single sample in a study of post-analysis software for immune sequencing data. TCRdb reprocessed the PCR reads via MiXCR and lists one record per CDR3 protein. The table lists about 540,000 distinct CDR3 sequences, around 36% of them singletons. The sequencing input was blood. The receptor source for this set is a girl aged 2-17 years with multiple sclerosis. The CDR3 runs from the conserved cysteine through the conserved F or W. A D gene is named only where the DNA matches it firmly. Clone size is not always given. Where it is, it says once, few, many or a class for expanded clones.

V	D	size	length	J	DNA	CDR3
TRBV6-5	-	many	16	TRBJ2-5	TGTGCCAGCAGTGTGACAGGAATGGGGGGGGGAGAGACCCAGTACTTC	CASSVTGMGGGETQYF
TRBV3-1	TRBD1	-	14	TRBJ1-2	TGTGCCAGCAGCCACGCGACAGGGGCCAATGGCTACACCTTC	CASSHATGANGYTF
TRBV6-1	-	few	14	TRBJ2-3	TGTGCCAGCAGCCACTCGACGGGCACAGATACGCAGTATTTT	CASSHSTGTDTQYF
TRBV20-1	-	few	12	TRBJ2-1	TGCAGTGCTAGAGAGGGAATTAATGAGCAGTTCTTC	CSAREGINEQFF
TRBV27	-	-	15	TRBJ2-7	TGTGCCAGCAGTCCTCCGGGACAAGGTATCTACGAGCAGTACTTC	CASSPPGQGIYEQYF
TRBV7-9	TRBD2	-	14	TRBJ2-1	TGTGCCAGCACTCCTAGCGGGGGGAACAATGAGCAGTTCTTC	CASTPSGGNNEQFF
TRBV6-1	TRBD2	few	16	TRBJ2-5	TGTGCCAGCAGTGAACGGAGGGCTAGCGGCCAAGAGACCCAGTACTTC	CASSERRASGQETQYF
TRBV18	-	many	14	TRBJ2-7	TGTGCCAGCTCACCACCTACCACCGCAGGCGAGCAGTACTTC	CASSPPTTAGEQYF
TRBV29-1	-	many	13	TRBJ2-1	TGCAGCGTTGGGGACTCCACCTACAATGAGCAGTTCTTC	CSVGDSTYNEQFF
TRBV10-3	-	-	14	TRBJ2-1	TGTGCCATCAGTGCGGCCACTCGATACAATGAGCAGTTCTTC	CAISAATRYNEQFF
TRBV11-2	TRBD1	-	17	TRBJ1-1	TGTGCCAGCACCGAAGGACAGGCCCAATTCGGGAACACTGAAGCTTTCTTT	CASTEGQAQFGNTEAFF
TRBV6-4	TRBD1	-	16	TRBJ2-7	TGTGCCAGCAGTGACTCCGGGACAGGGGGTTCCTACGAGCAGTACTTC	CASSDSGTGGSYEQYF
TRBV6-6	TRBD1	-	15	TRBJ2-5	TGTGCCAGCAGTTTCCCGACAGGGCTGCAAGAGACCCAGTACTTC	CASSFPTGLQETQYF
TRBV6-1	TRBD1	-	17	TRBJ2-3	TGTGCCAGCAGTGAAGCTCCCCCGACAGGGGGCACAGATACGCAGTATTTT	CASSEAPPTGGTDTQYF
TRBV12-3/TRBV12-4	-	-	13	TRBJ1-2	TGTGCCAGCAGTTTAACCGGGGGACCCTTACCCACCTTC	CASSLTGGPLPTF
TRBV11-2	-	-	16	TRBJ2-3	TGTGCCAGCAGCCATCTCATAGACAGGGAGGCAGATACGCAGTATTTT	CASSHLIDREADTQYF
TRBV4-1	-	-	15	TRBJ1-1	TGCGCCAGCAGCCAAGATCCAGGTTCGAACACTGAAGCTTTCTTT	CASSQDPGSNTEAFF
TRBV11-2	TRBD2	few	18	TRBJ2-5	TGTGCCAGCAGCCCCCGGACTAGCGGGGGCGTTTTCCAAGAGACCCAGTACTTC	CASSPRTSGGVFQETQYF
TRBV6-1	TRBD2	-	15	TRBJ2-1	TGTGCCGTACGGGGGCTACGGGGGGGCCCCAATGAGCAGTTCTTC	CAVRGLRGGPNEQFF
TRBV12-3/TRBV12-4	-	few	15	TRBJ2-6	TGTGCCAGCACGCTCCAGGGTTCTGGGGCCAACGTCCTGACTTTC	CASTLQGSGANVLTF
TRBV28	-	few	16	TRBJ2-5	TGTGCCAGCAGTTTATCTGCGGTATTGGGGCAAGAGACCCAGTACTTC	CASSLSAVLGQETQYF
TRBV4-1	-	few	16	TRBJ2-1	TGCGCCAGCAGCCAAGGGCCGGGGCCCGTCTACAATGAGCAGTTCTTC	CASSQGPGPVYNEQFF
TRBV20-1	-	-	14	TRBJ1-6	TGCAGTGCTAGTTTCGCTAGGGGAAATTCACCCCTCCACTTT	CSASFARGNSPLHF
TRBV12-3/TRBV12-4	-	few	12	TRBJ2-3	TGTGCCAGCAGTTTCACCCCAGATACGCAGTATTTT	CASSFTPDTQYF
TRBV10-2	-	-	15	TRBJ2-5	TGCGCCAGCTGGGTGGGTACTGGCCTTTACGATGAGCAGTACTTC	CASWVGTGLYDEQYF
TRBV27	-	-	13	TRBJ2-7	TGTGCCAGCAGTTTTCGGGGGTCAGGCGAGCAGTACTTC	CASSFRGSGEQYF
TRBV4-1	-	-	16	TRBJ2-2	TGTGCCAGCAGCCTTGCGAGGGGCCCGAACACCGGGGAGCTGTTTTTT	CASSLARGPNTGELFF
TRBV29-1	-	-	13	TRBJ1-2	TGCAGCGTCGAGGACGGTAGAAACTATGGCTACACCTTC	CSVEDGRNYGYTF
TRBV5-1	-	many	14	TRBJ2-7	TGCGCCAGCAGCTTATGGCTGAGCTCCTACGAGCAGTACTTC	CASSLWLSSYEQYF
TRBV24-1	-	few	16	TRBJ2-1	TGTGCCACCAGTGGAGGACACGGGACTCATGAGGGTGAGCAGTTCTTC	CATSGGHGTHEGEQFF
TRBV7-8	-	many	16	TRBJ1-2	TGTGCCAGCAGCTTAGATGCGGGGGCTCGGAGCTATGGCTACACCTTC	CASSLDAGARSYGYTF
TRBV5-1	TRBD2	-	17	TRBJ2-4	TGCGCCAGCAGCTTGGCCCCGGGAGGACTAGCCAAAAACATTCAGTACTTC	CASSLAPGGLAKNIQYF
TRBV5-1	-	few	12	TRBJ2-7	TGCGCCAGCAGCTTGGGGCGGAACGAGCAGTACTTC	CASSLGRNEQYF